The 13 T cell receptor beta chains given below trace back to one sample, sequenced in a study of vaccination and CD4 T cells after COVID-19. Antigens of these TCRs are unknown. Treatment defined: approximately 9-day PBMC culture with coronavirus spike peptide pools or control peptides (ViraFEST assay). The Oncomine TCR Beta short-read assay sequenced DNA from cultured CD4+ T cells. TCRdb called the PCR reads again in MiXCR, with one record for every CDR3 protein. The sample lists under 30,000 distinct CDR3 sequences; under 45% were seen once. The sample in question was CD4+ T cells from blood, cultured in vitro, obtained before SARS-CoV-2 vaccination. These receptor sequences come from a human donor who received a COVID-19 vaccine.

The chain carries TRBV2 and TRBJ1-6, with D hard to call. The CDR3 extends over 12 amino acids. From germline, CDR1 is SNHLY and CDR2 FYNNEI. The ends were cut back, 7 bases at V and 6 bases at J, with 7 bases in the middle. CDR3: CASTLTNSPLHF. The DNA of the CDR3 is TGTGCCAGCACCCTGACTAATTCACCCCTCCACTTT.

The V and J genes are TRBV28 and TRBJ2-5, with D hard to call. Per germline, CDR1 MDHEN and CDR2 SYDVKM. The germline V and J ends were trimmed by 11 bases and 2 bases, with 21 bases remaining between them. This CDR3 region has 15 residues. The CDR3 reads CAGRWVRTPQETQYF. Here the CDR3 DNA reads TGTGCCGGAAGATGGGTGAGGACCCCTCAAGAGACCCAGTACTTC.

The chain employs TRBV2 and TRBJ2-1; D is uncertain. The V gene lost 5 bases and the J gene lost 8 bases, with 10 bases spanning the gap. This CDR3 spans 12 amino acids. Germline loops: CDR1 SNHLY, CDR2 FYNNEI. CDR3 nucleotide sequence: TGTGCCAGCAGTCAAGGCCGGGATGAGCAGTTCTTC. Its translation is CASSQGRDEQFF.

This clonotype was seen more than once but under ten times. J is TRBJ1-6 and V is TRBV6-5; D might be TRBD1 (5 bases). The CDR3 runs 15 residues. The germline gives CDR1 MNHEY, CDR2 SVGAGI. Trimming took off 2 bases at V and 6 bases at J, with 11 bases between the two ends. The CDR3 loop reads CASSYGGLSNSPLHF. The CDR3 DNA is TGTGCCAGCAGTTACGGGGGACTTAGTAATTCACCCCTCCACTTT.

This clonotype was counted once. The genes are TRBV30 and TRBJ1-1; D is perhaps TRBD1 (5 bases). Trimming took 3 bases from V and 1 from J, leaving 12 bases between them. The CDR3 covers 14 residues. Germline V gene data show CDR1 as GTSNPN and CDR2 as SVGIG (reference sequence). The CDR3 sequence: CAWSGDGPNTEAFF. CDR3 coding DNA: TGTGCCTGGAGCGGGGACGGACCGAACACTGAAGCTTTCTTT.

The chain is built from TRBV2 and TRBJ2-4; D ambiguous. This CDR3 contains 14 residues. Trimming took 2 bases from V and 8 from J, leaving 13 bases between them. Germline lookup yields CDR1 SNHLY and CDR2 FYNNEI. The CDR3 spells CASSERLGWDIQYF. The CDR3 nucleotides read TGTGCCAGCAGTGAACGGCTAGGTTGGGACATTCAGTACTTC.

This clonotype turned up a few times. This chain connects TRBV12-3 or TRBV12-4 to TRBJ1-2; 10 positions agree with TRBD1. The junction had 11 bases not matched to a gene; V was cut back by 6 bases and J by 7 bases. There are 15 residues in the CDR3. The CDR3 spells CASRLTGTGVGGYTF. CDR3 nucleotides: TGTGCCAGCAGGTTAACCGGGACAGGGGTTGGTGGCTACACCTTC.

This clonotype appeared a few times. The chain combines TRBV6-2 or TRBV6-3 with TRBJ2-3; 8 bases are a match to TRBD2. CDR3 size: 19 residues. With V trimmed by 5 bases and J by 0 bases, 16 bases remained unmatched. CDR1 and CDR2 (germline): MNHEY, SVGEGT. Here the CDR3 DNA reads TGTGCCAGCAGTACTCACTCTCCCGAAAGCGGGGGAAGCACAGATACGCAGTATTTT. This encodes CASSTHSPESGGSTDTQYF.

This chain joins TRBV7-9 and TRBJ1-2; 7 bases align to TRBD1. Losses at the gene ends were 4 bases for V and 8 bases for J; bases not matched to a gene: 10. The CDR3 length is 14 residues. From germline, CDR1 is SEHNR and CDR2 FQNEAQ (reference sequence). CDR3 nucleotides: TGTGCCAGCAGCTCAATCACAGGGGAGGAAGGCTACACCTTC. Translation gives CASSSITGEEGYTF.

The gene calls are TRBV7-8 and TRBJ2-3, with D perhaps being TRBD1 or TRBD2 (6 bases each). Germline V gives CDR1 SGHVS, CDR2 FQNEAQ. This CDR3 comprises 16 residues. V gave up 5 bases and J gave up 6 bases, with 21 bases separating them. DNA of the CDR3: TGTGCCAGCAGCCCCGATCAGGGGACTTATGGGGATACGCAGTATTTT. Protein: CASSPDQGTYGDTQYF.

J is TRBJ2-3 and V is TRBV2; D gene uncertain. Germline assignment: CDR1 SNHLY and CDR2 FYNNEI. This CDR3 contains 13 residues. V lost 6 bases to trimming and J lost 3 bases, with 10 bases between them. The CDR3 region is CASSPLSTDTQYF. In DNA, the CDR3 is TGTGCCAGCAGCCCCCTCTCAACAGATACGCAGTATTTT.

The rearrangement links TRBV24-1 to TRBJ1-2; D remains unclear. The germline V gene encodes CDR1 KGHDR and CDR2 SFDVKD. CDR3 length: 14 residues. Between the trimmed V and J ends, which lost 1 base and 2 bases, there was a span of 7 bases. The CDR3 bases are TGTGCCACCAGTGATTTTGGGCAGAACTATGGCTACACCTTC. Amino acids: CATSDFGQNYGYTF.

The chain employs TRBV29-1 and TRBJ2-7; maybe TRBD1 (6 bases). This CDR3 contains 13 residues. Between the trimmed V and J ends, which lost 4 bases and 4 bases, there was a span of 14 bases. Germline CDR1 reads SQVTM; CDR2 reads ANQGSEA. The CDR3 loop is CSVAQGNGYEQYF. The CDR3 DNA follows: TGCAGCGTTGCACAGGGAAACGGGTACGAGCAGTACTTC.